The present T cell receptor (beta chain) was sequenced within a study of T cell repertoires in cytomegalovirus infection. About the study: HLA-C-restricted CMV epitopes, recently identified, and well-studied HLA-B-restricted ones were used by the study. Both CMV infection and a matching HLA type were indicated by public TCR beta signatures.

TCRdb itself ran the reads through MiXCR, one entry per CDR3 protein. This table holds over 45,000 distinct CDR3 sequences, about a fifth found once. Concerning this clonotype: The antigen is not known.

Whole-study results and caveats: Cumulative public TCR beta family frequency identified carriers of CMV plus the relevant HLA. CMV-specific TCR beta clonotypes restricted by HLA-C were the ones dominating the ex vivo response.

V lost 6 bases, J lost 0 bases, and 7 bases stayed unmatched. CDR3 length equals 16 residues. The source of this sequence is a human donor in good health (CMV status not recorded). Some clones in this sample may be carry-over from other donors' samples. The sample consisted of CD8+ T cells from cultured PBMCs, taken from culture after CMV antigen stimulation. The V and J genes are TRBV12-3 or TRBV12-4 and TRBJ2-2; TRBD1 matches 7 bases. The CDR3 is CASRFTGTANTGELFF. The CDR3 region has the DNA TGTGCCAGCAGATTTACCGGGACAGCGAACACCGGGGAGCTGTTTTTT.